This paragraph reports one T cell receptor (beta chain). Clinical history reported by participants formed the basis on which cohorts were assigned. Resolution of symptoms, clearance, or two negative PCRs was present in recovered Cohort 3 donors. The source of the sample is a study of blood T cell repertoires in COVID-19. Turning to the study itself: From T cells, B-cell-depleted T cells, or PBMCs came the material, which was cDNA or gDNA.

Sequenced by immunoSEQ multiplex PCR; TCRdb stores in-frame clones only, minus some. The data contain 250,000 to 350,000 clones, 86% of them singletons. V lost 4 bases to trimming and J lost 6 bases; unmatched junction nucleotides: 10. The CDR3 is 15 amino acids. Germline V gene data show CDR1 as SGHKS and CDR2 as YYEKEE (reference sequence). This TCR derives from a young woman who had recovered from COVID-19. Sample: PBMCs or T cells enriched from blood (not recorded which). J is TRBJ1-5 and V is TRBV5-5; 7 bases line up with TRBD1. CDR3 residues: CASSPQPQGIQPQHF. The CDR3 DNA reads as TGTGCCAGCAGCCCTCAACCACAGGGGATTCAGCCCCAGCATTTT.